The next 32 T cell receptor beta chains were all read from a single sample in a study of blood T cell repertoires in COVID-19. Here immunoSEQ multiplex PCR was the method, and the copy in TCRdb shows in-frame clones only, minus some. Of more than 110,000 clones in the sample, about nine tenths were seen once. The sample comprised PBMCs or T cells enriched from blood (not recorded which). The receptors were sampled from a man in his fifties who had recovered from COVID-19.

This sequence joins TRBV5-4 and TRBJ1-1, with 10 bases fitting TRBD1. The junction had 13 bases not matched to a gene; V was cut back by 2 bases and J by 6 bases. The CDR3 extends over 17 amino acids. The germline V gene encodes CDR1 SGHNT and CDR2 YYREEE (reference sequence). This chain's CDR3 is CASSLSSTGGGIAEAFF. The CDR3 DNA reads TGTGCCAGCAGCTTATCCTCGACAGGGGGCGGAATCGCTGAAGCTTTCTTT. Together with reference TRBV5-4 and TRBJ1-1, the CDR3 gives the full variable domain: ETGVTQSPTHLIKTRGQQVTLRCSSQSGHNTVSWYQQALGQGPQFIFQYYREEENGRGNFPPRFSGLQFPNYSSELNVNALELDDSALYLCASSLSSTGGGIAEAFFGQGTRLTVV.

The chain employs TRBV18 and TRBJ2-7; 9 bases match TRBD2. With 6 bases clipped from V and 3 bases from J, the junction kept 9 bases outside the gene matches. The CDR3 consists of 15 residues. The germline gives CDR1 KGHSH, CDR2 LQKENI. The CDR3 sequence is CASSLSGGRNYEQYV. The CDR3, as DNA: TGTGCCAGCTCTCTAAGCGGGGGGCGAAACTACGAGCAGTACGTC.

CDR3 sequence reads: CASSYETGAPYEQYF. In DNA, the CDR3 is TGTGCCAGCAGTTACGAAACAGGAGCACCCTACGAGCAGTACTTC. The chain employs TRBV6-2 or TRBV6-3 and TRBJ2-7, with D maybe TRBD1 (5 bases). The CDR3 consists of 15 residues. Germline V gene data show CDR1 as MNHEY and CDR2 as SVGEGT. V was trimmed by 2 bases and J by 2 bases, leaving 13 bases between them.

The gene calls are TRBV13 and TRBJ1-1; D might be TRBD1 (5 bases). Trimming took off 4 bases at V and 0 bases at J, with 15 bases between the two ends. Germline V gene lookup returns CDR1 PRHDT and CDR2 FYEKMQ (reference sequence). The CDR3 consists of 16 residues. CDR3 in amino acids: CASSSDLGQMNTEAFF. CDR3 sequence (DNA): TGTGCCAGCAGCTCCGACCTGGGGCAAATGAACACTGAAGCTTTCTTT.

The chain combines TRBV7-3 with TRBJ2-3; maybe TRBD1 (6 bases). There are 18 residues in the CDR3. The V end was cut by 1 base, the J end by 1 base, with 18 bases between. From germline, CDR1 is SGHTA and CDR2 FQGTGA. The CDR3 is CASSLKPPGELGTDTQYF. The CDR3 DNA follows: TGTGCCAGCAGCTTAAAGCCCCCAGGGGAGTTGGGCACAGATACGCAGTATTTT.

This clone showed up just a few times. CDR3 region: CASSLSYGSGTDTQYF. The CDR3 DNA follows: TGTGCCAGCAGCTTAAGCTACGGGAGTGGCACAGATACGCAGTATTTT. This rearrangement joins TRBV7-9 to TRBJ2-3; a possible D gene is TRBD2 (6 bases). The ends were cut back, 2 bases at V and 1 base at J, with 13 bases in the middle. The CDR3 loop spans 16 amino acids. Germline V gene lookup returns CDR1 SEHNR and CDR2 FQNEAQ (reference sequence). Drawing the rest from reference TRBV7-9 and TRBJ2-3, the complete variable domain is DTGVSQNPRHKITKRGQNVTFRCDPISEHNRLYWYRQTLGQGPEFLTYFQNEAQLEKSRLLSDRFSAERPKGSFSTLEIQRTEQGDSAMYLCASSLSYGSGTDTQYFGPGTRLTVL.

The chain has TRBV4-1 and TRBJ1-1; unclear D gene. The CDR3 sequence is 14 residues long. Germline V gene sequence: CDR1 MGHRA, CDR2 YSYEKL. The ends were cut back, 0 bases at V and 4 bases at J, with 9 bases in the middle. The CDR3 spells CASSQDLSGTEAFF. CDR3 nucleotide sequence: TGCGCCAGCAGCCAAGATCTTTCCGGCACTGAAGCTTTCTTT.

The chain links TRBV2 to TRBJ2-1; 10 bases match TRBD2. This CDR3 has 14 residues. V dropped 3 bases and J dropped 8; count of bases not matched to a gene: 4. From germline, CDR1 is SNHLY and CDR2 FYNNEI. CDR3 coding DNA: TGTGCCAGCAGTGAGTGGCTAGCGGGAGATGAGCAGTTCTTC. Protein sequence: CASSEWLAGDEQFF.

The chain is built from TRBV11-1 and TRBJ2-7; D gene ambiguous. There are 13 residues in the CDR3. V lost 4 bases and J 4 bases, leaving 11 bases between the germline ends. Germline V gene sequence: CDR1 SGHAT, CDR2 FQDESV (reference sequence). The DNA for the CDR3 is TGTGCCAGCAGCTCCCGTGGAGTTTACGAGCAGTACTTC. This encodes CASSSRGVYEQYF.

This clone was counted once. The chain links TRBV18 to TRBJ1-2; the match to TRBD1 covers 9 bases. The CDR3 contains 14 residues. V lost 5 bases to trimming and J lost 6 bases; unmatched junction nucleotides: 7. Germline lookup yields CDR1 KGHSH and CDR2 LQKENI. DNA for the CDR3: TGTGCCAGCTCATTGGACAGGGGTGGCAATGGCTACACCTTC. Translated, it gives CASSLDRGGNGYTF. Using reference TRBV18 and TRBJ1-2 for the parts outside the CDR3, the full variable domain is NAGVMQNPRHLVRRRGQEARLRCSPMKGHSHVYWYRQLPEEGLKFMVYLQKENIIDESGMPKERFSAEFPKEGPSILRIQQVVRGDSAAYFCASSLDRGGNGYTFGSGTRLTVV.

V usage is TRBV5-4 and J usage is TRBJ2-1, with 12 bases identical to TRBD2. The CDR3 has 17 amino acids. Per germline, CDR1 SGHNT and CDR2 YYREEE (reference sequence). With V trimmed by 5 bases and J by 2 bases, 8 bases remained unmatched. The CDR3 DNA follows: TGTGCCAGCAGGTCAGGACTAGCGGGACCCGCCTACAATGAGCAGTTCTTC. This translates into CASRSGLAGPAYNEQFF.

The chain couples TRBV6-2 or TRBV6-3 to TRBJ1-1; D gene ambiguous. V was cut by 6 bases and J by 4 bases, with 12 bases left in between. The germline V gene has CDR1 MNHEY and CDR2 SVGEGT. CDR3 length: 13 amino acids. CDR3 DNA sequence: TGTGCCAGCAGCGGTCACGGAGGCACTGAAGCTTTCTTT. Its translation is CASSGHGGTEAFF.

The V and J genes are TRBV5-5 and TRBJ1-2; no clear D. Germline V CDR1 and CDR2: SGHKS, YYEKEE (reference sequence). V gave up 4 bases and J gave up 2 bases, with 9 bases separating them. This CDR3 contains 13 residues. CDR3 DNA: TGTGCCAGCAGCGTACAAGTAAACTATGGCTACACCTTC. Translated: CASSVQVNYGYTF.

This chain uses TRBV7-2 with TRBJ2-2; TRBD2 agrees at 12 bases. Germline loops: CDR1 SGHTA, CDR2 FQGNSA. The CDR3 runs 19 residues. V lost 2 bases, J lost 13 bases, and 20 bases stayed unmatched. The CDR3 region has the DNA TGTGCCAGCAGCTTACGCGTAGGGACTAGCGGGCATTCTCTTGTAACGCTGTTTTTT. Encoded protein: CASSLRVGTSGHSLVTLFF.

This clone was counted a few times. The chain combines TRBV28 with TRBJ2-2; D is unresolved. The CDR3 consists of 14 residues. Germline V CDR1 and CDR2: MDHEN, SYDVKM. V was cut by 4 bases and J by 3 bases, with 9 bases left in between. The CDR3 protein is CASSWLGYTGELFF. The DNA for the CDR3 is TGTGCCAGCAGTTGGCTAGGATACACCGGGGAGCTGTTTTTT.

This chain uses TRBV5-1 with TRBJ1-5; no reliable D call. The V gene lost 0 bases and the J gene lost 2 bases, with 12 bases spanning the gap. The CDR3 is 16 amino acids. CDR1 is SGHRS, CDR2 YFSETQ, per germline. The CDR3 reads CASSLGAGGGNQPQHF. For the CDR3, the DNA is TGCGCCAGCAGCTTGGGAGCCGGAGGCGGCAATCAGCCCCAGCATTTT. Combining the CDR3 with reference TRBV5-1 and TRBJ1-5 gives the whole variable domain KAGVTQTPRYLIKTRGQQVTLSCSPISGHRSVSWYQQTPGQGLQFLFEYFSETQRNKGNFPGRFSGRQFSNSRSEMNVSTLELGDSALYLCASSLGAGGGNQPQHFGDGTRLSIL.

The chain joins TRBV28 to TRBJ1-2, with 8 bases matching TRBD1. The CDR3 runs to 11 residues. V dropped 8 bases and J dropped 5; count of bases not matched to a gene: 1. Germline assignment: CDR1 MDHEN and CDR2 SYDVKM. The CDR3 DNA is TGTGCCAGCGACAGGGGATATGGCTACACCTTC. This encodes CASDRGYGYTF.

The gene calls are TRBV5-6 and TRBJ1-1; D remains ambiguous. Trimming left V 4 bases short and J 2 bases short, with 12 bases between. The CDR3 runs 14 residues. The germline CDR1 and CDR2 sequences are SGHDT and YYEEEE. This CDR3 is CASSPDWANTEAFF. CDR3 bases: TGTGCCAGCAGCCCGGACTGGGCTAACACTGAAGCTTTCTTT.

The V gene is TRBV18, the J gene TRBJ2-5; unclear D gene. The CDR3 length is 12 residues. Germline V gives CDR1 KGHSH, CDR2 LQKENI. V gave up 2 bases and J gave up 5 bases, with 6 bases separating them. The chain's CDR3 is CASSPVEETQYF. The DNA of the CDR3 is TGTGCCAGCTCACCAGTGGAGGAGACCCAGTACTTC. Using reference TRBV18 and TRBJ2-5 for the parts outside the CDR3, the full variable domain is NAGVMQNPRHLVRRRGQEARLRCSPMKGHSHVYWYRQLPEEGLKFMVYLQKENIIDESGMPKERFSAEFPKEGPSILRIQQVVRGDSAAYFCASSPVEETQYFGPGTRLLVL.

This clone was seen a handful of times. The chain combines TRBV5-1 with TRBJ1-3, with D perhaps TRBD1 (5 bases). The CDR3 contains 15 residues. Germline CDR1 reads SGHRS; CDR2 reads YFSETQ. V was clipped by 4 bases and J by 2 bases, with 13 bases between them. CDR3 nucleotide sequence: TGCGCCAGCAGCCTGAACCAGGGTACTGGAAACACCATATATTTT. Protein sequence: CASSLNQGTGNTIYF.

V and J are TRBV6-5 and TRBJ1-6, with a weak D call TRBD1 (6 bases). Germline V gives CDR1 MNHEY, CDR2 SVGAGI. The CDR3 has 14 amino acids. Trimming removed 5 bases from V and 14 bases from J, with 19 bases in between. Here the CDR3 reads CASSRTDLIRSLHF. The DNA of the CDR3 is TGTGCCAGCAGTCGGACAGACCTCATACGATCCCTCCACTTT.

The chain recombines TRBV7-8 with TRBJ2-7; 9 nucleotides match TRBD1. Germline assignment: CDR1 SGHVS and CDR2 FQNEAQ. J was trimmed by 5 bases and V by 2 bases; bases with no gene match: 10. This CDR3 is built from 16 residues. CDR3 sequence: CASSLLGGTGLDEQYF. Written as DNA, the CDR3 is TGTGCCAGCAGCTTACTGGGCGGGACAGGGCTCGACGAGCAGTACTTC. The full variable domain, with the rest looked up from reference TRBV7-8 and TRBJ2-7, is GAGVSQSPRYKVAKRGQDVALRCDPISGHVSLFWYQQALGQGPEFLTYFQNEAQLDKSGLPSDRFFAERPEGSVSTLKIQRTQQEDSAVYLCASSLLGGTGLDEQYFGPGTRLTVT.

This clone was found once. CDR3 DNA sequence: TGCAGTGCTAGAGATCTGGGCTACACCTTC. This gives the protein CSARDLGYTF. The V gene is TRBV20-1, the J gene TRBJ1-2, with unresolved D. CDR3 length equals 10 residues. V was cut by 0 bases and J by 8 bases, with 4 bases left in between. Germline V CDR1 and CDR2: DFQATT, SNEGSKA (reference sequence).

The rearrangement uses TRBV5-8 and TRBJ2-7; TRBD2 matches 10 bases. CDR3 length: 15 amino acids. The V gene's germline CDR1 is SGHTS and CDR2 YDEGEE. After removal of 0 bases from V and 5 bases from J, the junction contained 5 bases not matched to a gene. DNA for the CDR3: TGTGCCAGCAGCTTGGAGAGCGGGAGGGTCCACGAGCAGTACTTC. Translation: CASSLESGRVHEQYF.

The V gene is TRBV5-6, the J gene TRBJ1-2; D ambiguous. CDR3 length: 14 amino acids. Trimming stripped 2 bases from V and 7 bases from J, with 15 bases between. The germline gives CDR1 SGHDT, CDR2 YYEEEE. CDR3 sequence reads: CASSFLQSPRGYTF. The CDR3 DNA is TGTGCCAGCAGCTTTTTACAGTCCCCTCGTGGCTACACCTTC.

The chain joins TRBV5-6 to TRBJ1-4; D gene unclear. The ends were cut back, 1 base at V and 10 bases at J, with 14 bases in the middle. The germline CDR1 and CDR2 sequences are SGHDT and YYEEEE. The CDR3 covers 14 residues. CDR3 protein: CASSLYDGGGKLFF. In DNA form, the CDR3 reads TGTGCCAGCAGCTTGTACGACGGAGGTGGAAAACTGTTTTTT.

This clone was seen a single time. J is TRBJ2-1 and V is TRBV19; the match to TRBD1 covers 7 bases. V trimming: 7 bases; J trimming: 4 bases; junction bases outside the gene matches: 10. The CDR3 length is 15 residues. The germline V gene has CDR1 LNHDA and CDR2 SQIVND (reference sequence). CDR3 loop: CASTLGQGVYNEQFF. Written as DNA, the CDR3 is TGTGCCAGTACCCTGGGGCAGGGGGTTTACAATGAGCAGTTCTTC.

This chain connects TRBV7-6 to TRBJ1-6; D not certain. CDR3 length equals 15 residues. The germline CDR1 and CDR2 sequences are SGHVS and FNYEAQ. V dropped 0 bases and J dropped 8 bases, with 11 bases sitting between them. The chain's CDR3 is CASSLAPGLDSPLHF. The CDR3 nucleotides read TGTGCCAGCAGCTTAGCGCCAGGACTAGATTCACCCCTCCACTTT.

The genes are TRBV15 and TRBJ1-5; 7 nucleotides match TRBD1. V lost 5 bases to trimming and J lost 4 bases; unmatched junction nucleotides: 11. The CDR3 extends over 16 amino acids. Germline assignment: CDR1 LNHNV and CDR2 YYDKDF (reference sequence). CDR3 DNA sequence: TGTGCCACCAGCTCCCGGAAGGGGGCCCTAAATCAGCCCCAGCATTTT. This sequence encodes CATSSRKGALNQPQHF.

V usage is TRBV19 and J usage is TRBJ2-2; 7 bases map to TRBD2. The V and J ends lost 2 bases and 0 bases, in that order; junction bases with no gene match: 6. The CDR3 runs 17 residues. Germline assignment: CDR1 LNHDA and CDR2 SQIVND (reference sequence). Here the CDR3 reads CASSISSGGSNTGELFF. In DNA, the CDR3 is TGTGCCAGTAGTATAAGCTCGGGGGGATCGAACACCGGGGAGCTGTTTTTT.

The CDR3 DNA is TGTGCCACCAGTGACCCAAACGGGGGTAGTGTCTATGGCTACACCTTC. This translates into CATSDPNGGSVYGYTF. The rearrangement joins TRBV24-1 to TRBJ1-2, with D possibly being TRBD1 (5 bases). Germline CDR1 reads KGHDR; CDR2 reads SFDVKD. The V end lost 4 bases, the J end lost 4 bases, and 18 bases lay between the germline ends. The CDR3 has 16 residues.

The chain uses TRBV9 and TRBJ2-2; D unresolved. Between the trimmed V and J ends, which lost 0 bases and 5 bases, there was a span of 11 bases. Germline V gene sequence: CDR1 SGDLS, CDR2 YYNGEE. This CDR3 is built from 15 residues. The CDR3 spells CASSVAPHATGELFF. The CDR3 bases are TGTGCCAGCAGCGTAGCTCCCCACGCGACCGGGGAGCTGTTTTTT. Full variable domain (rest looked up from reference TRBV9 and TRBJ2-2): DSGVTQTPKHLITATGQRVTLRCSPRSGDLSVYWYQQSLDQGLQFLIQYYNGEERAKGNILERFSAQQFPDLHSELNLSSLELGDSALYFCASSVAPHATGELFFGEGSRLTVL.